A single TCR beta chain is shown here with its context. Its antigen is as yet unknown. In germline, CDR1 is SQVTM, CDR2 ANQGSEA. The V end lost 7 bases, the J end lost 0 bases, and 12 bases lay between the germline ends. This CDR3 is 13 amino acids long. This table comes from immunoSEQ multiplex PCR, and its TCRdb copy is limited to in-frame clones, with some not included. The sample yields about 110,000 clones, over 90% seen once. The entry originates in a study of T cell responses to AZD1222 COVID-19 vaccine. General observations from the study: Vaccine-related CD4 TCRs covered spike, predominating at 160-218 and 743-854. Clonal diversity was possibly underestimated; the donors were predominantly white British and more often female. The peak T cell response came first, and repertoires were sampled only after it.

Whether given at about 4 or about 12 weeks, second doses were pooled. The source is an adult who received the AZD1222 COVID-19 vaccine. The sequences come from peripheral blood, collected 28 days after the second AZD1222 dose. This chain joins TRBV29-1 and TRBJ1-1; D unresolved. CDR3 loop: CSGATALNTEAFF. The CDR3 nucleotides are TGCAGCGGTGCCACAGCTCTGAACACTGAAGCTTTCTTT.